Presented here are 25 T cell receptor beta chains from one specimen sequenced in a study of blood T cells in healthy people across ages. With a J-beta primer mix and a sample-barcoded 5' primer, a second PCR ran 7 to 11 cycles. TCRdb reprocessed the 5' RACE reads via MiXCR and lists one record per CDR3 protein. The table lists roughly 2 million distinct CDR3 sequences, around 48% of them singletons. Sequenced sample: blood. Source of these receptors: a woman between 40 and 50 years old in good health.

This clonotype was picked up a small number of times. The chain is built from TRBV12-3 or TRBV12-4 and TRBJ2-1; TRBD2 matches 13 bases. CDR3 length: 15 amino acids. Germline trimming cut 6 bases from V and 9 bases from J; bases unmatched to any gene: 8. The CDR3 DNA reads as TGTGCCAGCAGACGCGGACTAGCGGGGGTGGGTGAGCAGTTCTTC. The encoded protein is CASRRGLAGVGEQFF.

CDR3 DNA: TGCAGACCAGGGGGACAGGGACAACCGCCAACTAATGAAAAACTGTTTTTT. Residues: CRPGGQGQPPTNEKLFF. This sequence joins TRBV20-1 and TRBJ1-4, with TRBD1 matching 9 bases. CDR1 DFQATT and CDR2 SNEGSKA come from the germline V gene (reference sequence). CDR3 length equals 17 residues.

This clonotype was counted only a few times. V is TRBV7-9 and J is TRBJ1-5, with D possibly matching TRBD1 (5 bases). Trimming pared 5 bases from V and 3 bases from J, leaving 11 bases between. The germline V gene has CDR1 SEHNR and CDR2 FQNEAQ (reference sequence). This CDR3 region has 14 residues. The CDR3 nucleotides read TGTGCCAGCAGCCCCCAGGGTACCAATCAGCCCCAGCATTTT. Protein product: CASSPQGTNQPQHF. Full variable domain (missing parts from reference TRBV7-9 and TRBJ1-5): DTGVSQNPRHKITKRGQNVTFRCDPISEHNRLYWYRQTLGQGPEFLTYFQNEAQLEKSRLLSDRFSAERPKGSFSTLEIQRTEQGDSAMYLCASSPQGTNQPQHFGDGTRLSIL.

This chain uses TRBV10-3 with TRBJ2-3, with D possibly TRBD2 on 6 matching bases. The CDR3 has 13 residues. V was clipped by 11 bases and J by 5 bases, with 17 bases between them. Per germline, CDR1 ENHRY and CDR2 SYGVKD. Here the CDR3 reads CAVTRDFQDTQYF. The CDR3 DNA reads TGTGCCGTCACAAGGGACTTTCAAGATACGCAGTATTTT.

V and J are TRBV20-1 and TRBJ2-3, with 7 nucleotides matching TRBD1. Trimming took 7 bases from V and 2 from J; bases not matched to a gene: 6. Per the germline V gene, CDR1 is DFQATT and CDR2 is SNEGSKA (reference sequence). CDR3 length: 13 residues. In DNA, the CDR3 is TGCAGTGGCACAGGGGCAAACACAGATACGCAGTATTTT. Translation: CSGTGANTDTQYF.

V usage is TRBV7-2 and J usage is TRBJ1-2; no clear D. The ends were cut back, 0 bases at V and 1 base at J, with 9 bases in the middle. Germline V gene lookup returns CDR1 SGHTA and CDR2 FQGNSA. The CDR3 runs to 15 residues. The CDR3 here is CASSLAAGVNYGYTF. The CDR3 coding sequence is TGTGCCAGCAGCTTAGCGGCAGGCGTTAACTATGGCTACACCTTC.

This chain uses TRBV21-1 with TRBJ1-2; the listed D gene, TRBD1, was not tested against the DNA. TRBV21-1 is recorded as a pseudogene. This CDR3 comprises 12 residues. Here the CDR3 reads CASNQGIYGYTF. The CDR3 DNA reads TGTGCCAGCAACCAGGGGATCTATGGCTACACCTTC.

This clonotype appeared a single time. The V call is TRBV21-1, the J call TRBJ2-7; the D call in the table, TRBD1, was not verified against the DNA. TRBV21-1 is noted as a pseudogene. This CDR3 contains 15 residues. CDR3 sequence: CASIQRRSAGYEQYF. The CDR3 DNA follows: TGTGCCAGCATCCAGAGGAGGTCCGCGGGCTACGAGCAGTACTTC.

This clonotype occurred a few times. The gene calls are TRBV2 and TRBJ2-1; a weak D match, TRBD1 (5 bases). V gave up 3 bases and J gave up 10 bases, with 10 bases separating them. The CDR3 runs 12 residues. Germline V gene data show CDR1 as SNHLY and CDR2 as FYNNEI. In DNA form, the CDR3 reads TGTGCCAGCAGTGAGATAAGGGGAGAGCAGTTCTTC. The encoded protein is CASSEIRGEQFF.

The V and J genes are TRBV21-1 and TRBJ2-7; TRBD1, the table's D call, was not compared with the DNA. The J call is uncertain, as TRBJ2-5 better fits the DNA end. TRBV21-1 is noted as a pseudogene. The CDR3 contains 16 residues. The CDR3 spells CASSKGGQGAGETQYF. The CDR3 DNA reads as TGTGCCAGCAGCAAAGGGGGGCAGGGGGCTGGTGAGACCCAGTACTTC.

This chain joins TRBV27 and TRBJ2-3; D assignment may be TRBD1 or TRBD2 (6 bases each). In germline, CDR1 is MNHEY, CDR2 SMNVEV (reference sequence). The V gene lost 4 bases and the J gene lost 0 bases, with 20 bases spanning the gap. This CDR3 has 18 amino acids. CDR3 loop: CASSSIGGRGLSTDTQYF. In nucleotides, the CDR3 is TGTGCCAGCAGTTCTATAGGGGGGCGGGGACTGAGCACAGATACGCAGTATTTT.

This clonotype was counted only a few times. The chain recombines TRBV24-1 with TRBJ2-1; maybe TRBD2 (7 bases). The CDR3 covers 17 residues. The germline gives CDR1 KGHDR, CDR2 SFDVKD. V lost 2 bases to trimming and J lost 4 bases, with 17 bases between them. The CDR3 loop reads CATSDSWGGANYNEQFF. The CDR3 DNA reads as TGTGCCACCAGTGATTCCTGGGGGGGGGCGAATTACAATGAGCAGTTCTTC.

Remarks on this clonotype: At one of its ends the junction is not consistent with the germline gene, which may arise from a read error. The chain links TRBV20-1 to TRBJ2-4, with D possibly matching TRBD2 (6 bases). The closer fit of TRBJ2-7 to the DNA end suggests the J call may be wrong. CDR3 length: 15 residues. The germline V gene encodes CDR1 DFQATT and CDR2 SNEGSKA (reference sequence). DNA for the CDR3: TGCAGTGCTAGAGTCAGGCGGGGACTCTCCCACGAGCAGTACTTC. It codes for CSARVRRGLSHEQYF.

This clonotype showed up just a few times. The J gene is TRBJ2-1, the V gene TRBV6-5, with a weak D call TRBD2 (5 bases). With 6 bases removed from V and 5 bases from J, the gap between germline ends came to 11 bases. The CDR3 totals 13 residues. CDR1 and CDR2 from the germline V gene are MNHEY and SVGAGI. The CDR3 coding sequence is TGTGCCAGCAGCAAAACCGGGAACAATGAGCAGTTCTTC. Protein product: CASSKTGNNEQFF.

For this clonotype: One end of the junction fails to match germline, which may point to a read error. The chain couples TRBV9 to TRBJ2-1; D is undetermined. CDR3 length: 15 residues. Germline V lookup: CDR1 SGDLS, CDR2 YYNGEE. The CDR3 is CASSVEFGSYTEQFF. In DNA form, the CDR3 reads TGTGCCAGCAGCGTAGAATTCGGTTCCTACACTGAGCAGTTCTTC.

The chain joins TRBV3-1 to TRBJ2-7; D uncertain. The CDR3 is 15 amino acids. CDR1 LGHDT and CDR2 YNNKEL come from the germline V gene (reference sequence). With 0 bases removed from V and 3 bases from J, the gap between germline ends came to 12 bases. The CDR3 reads CASSQDRTYYYEQYF. As DNA, the CDR3 is TGTGCCAGCAGCCAAGACAGGACCTATTACTACGAGCAGTACTTC.

The chain uses TRBV18 and TRBJ2-5; 8 bases are a match to TRBD2. The CDR3 loop spans 15 amino acids. Germline trimming cut 1 base from V and 2 bases from J; bases unmatched to any gene: 3. The germline V gene has CDR1 KGHSH and CDR2 LQKENI. The CDR3 DNA is TGTGCCAGCTCACCACTAGCGGGGAAACAAGAGACCCAGTACTTC. It yields the protein CASSPLAGKQETQYF.

This chain links TRBV20-1 with TRBJ2-1; 11 nucleotides match TRBD2. The V segment lost 6 bases and the J segment 4 bases; nucleotides outside the gene matches: 8. The germline V gene encodes CDR1 DFQATT and CDR2 SNEGSKA (reference sequence). The CDR3 covers 15 residues. Here the CDR3 DNA reads TGCAGTGCCCTAGGCAGACTAGCGGGGTACAATGAGCAGTTCTTC. Its protein product is CSALGRLAGYNEQFF.

The chain links TRBV29-1 to TRBJ2-1; D is unclear. The germline V gene has CDR1 SQVTM and CDR2 ANQGSEA. This CDR3 comprises 10 residues. Deletions cut 7 bases from V and 11 bases from J, with 12 bases between. This CDR3 reads CSAEIGQQFF. In DNA, the CDR3 is TGCAGCGCTGAGATCGGGCAGCAGTTCTTC.

The chain employs TRBV6-5 and TRBJ1-6, with D hard to call. V was shortened by 0 bases and J by 13 bases, with 13 bases between the two germline ends. The CDR3 totals 14 residues. Germline-derived CDR1 and CDR2 are MNHEY and SVGAGI. The CDR3 DNA reads as TGTGCCAGCAGTTACTCACCACCGGCAGGTCCCCTCCACTTT. This encodes CASSYSPPAGPLHF.

The chain recombines TRBV20-1 with TRBJ2-5; D perhaps matches TRBD1 (5 bases). The germline V gene has CDR1 DFQATT and CDR2 SNEGSKA (reference sequence). The germline V and J ends were trimmed by 3 bases and 4 bases, with 12 bases remaining between them. The CDR3 is 13 residues long. This CDR3 is CSASRRVGETQYF. CDR3 in DNA: TGCAGTGCTAGCCGCAGGGTCGGAGAGACCCAGTACTTC.

The chain combines TRBV28 with TRBJ2-3; TRBD2 matches 8 bases. Per germline, CDR1 MDHEN and CDR2 SYDVKM. Trimming took 9 bases from V and 2 from J; bases not matched to a gene: 10. The CDR3 length is 15 residues. The CDR3 DNA reads TGTGCCAGTCGAGTGCGGGGGGATATCACAGATACGCAGTATTTT. Encoded protein: CASRVRGDITDTQYF.

The chain employs TRBV7-2 and TRBJ2-1; no firm D call. Germline lookup yields CDR1 SGHTA and CDR2 FQGNSA. The CDR3 runs to 16 residues. V was clipped by 0 bases and J by 1 base, with 10 bases between them. The CDR3: CASSLAPRLSYNEQFF. DNA for the CDR3: TGTGCCAGCAGCTTAGCGCCCAGGCTTTCCTACAATGAGCAGTTCTTC.

The chain has TRBV6-2 or TRBV6-3 and TRBJ1-4; D gene unclear. V was shortened by 2 bases and J by 5 bases, with 9 bases between the two germline ends. CDR3 size: 14 residues. In germline, CDR1 is MNHEY, CDR2 SVGEGT. The CDR3 here is CASSYRPPNEKLFF. CDR3 sequence (DNA): TGTGCCAGCAGTTACAGACCACCCAATGAAAAACTGTTTTTT.

This chain connects TRBV3-1 to TRBJ1-2, with D unclear. V shed 1 base and J shed 8 bases, with 5 bases lying between them. The CDR3 has 11 amino acids. The germline V gene encodes CDR1 LGHDT and CDR2 YNNKEL (reference sequence). This CDR3 reads CASSQVGGYTF. The CDR3 DNA reads TGTGCCAGCAGCCAAGTCGGCGGCTACACCTTC.